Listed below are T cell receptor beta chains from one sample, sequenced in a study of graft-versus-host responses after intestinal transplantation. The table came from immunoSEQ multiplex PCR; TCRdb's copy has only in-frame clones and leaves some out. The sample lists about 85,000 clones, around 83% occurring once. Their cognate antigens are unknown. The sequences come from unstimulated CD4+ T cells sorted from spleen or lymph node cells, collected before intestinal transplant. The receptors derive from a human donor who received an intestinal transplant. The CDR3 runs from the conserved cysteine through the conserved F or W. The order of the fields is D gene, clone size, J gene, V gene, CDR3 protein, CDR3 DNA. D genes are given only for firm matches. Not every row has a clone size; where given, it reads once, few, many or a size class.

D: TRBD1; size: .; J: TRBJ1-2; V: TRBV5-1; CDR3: CASSYSQGSLYTF; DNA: TGCGCCAGCAGCTACTCACAGGGGTCATTGTACACCTTC
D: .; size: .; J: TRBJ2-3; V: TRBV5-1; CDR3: CASSPTGGGVVTDTQYF; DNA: TGCGCCAGCAGCCCCACAGGTGGTGGTGTTGTGACAGATACGCAGTATTTT
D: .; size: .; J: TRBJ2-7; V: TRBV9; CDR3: CASSLRGSYEQYF; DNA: TGTGCCAGCAGCCTCCGTGGGAGCTACGAGCAGTACTTC
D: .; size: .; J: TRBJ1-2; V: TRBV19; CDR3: CASGPGRWTYGYTF; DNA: TGTGCCAGCGGCCCTGGACGCTGGACTTATGGCTACACCTTC
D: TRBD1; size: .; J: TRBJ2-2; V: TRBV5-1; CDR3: CASGQGATTGELFF; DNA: TGCGCCAGCGGACAGGGGGCCACCACCGGGGAGCTGTTTTTT
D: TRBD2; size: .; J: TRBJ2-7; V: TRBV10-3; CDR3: CAISELAGTLEQYF; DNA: TGTGCCATCAGTGAACTAGCGGGAACCCTTGAGCAGTACTTC
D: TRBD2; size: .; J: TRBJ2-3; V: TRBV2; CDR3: CASTSGGATDTQYF; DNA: TGTGCCAGCACTAGCGGGGGGGCTACAGATACGCAGTATTTT
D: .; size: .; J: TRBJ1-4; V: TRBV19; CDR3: CASSIWHPNEKLFF; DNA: TGTGCCAGTAGTATTTGGCACCCTAATGAAAAACTGTTTTTT
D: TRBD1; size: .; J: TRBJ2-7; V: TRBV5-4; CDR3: CASSGQAGLFYEQYF; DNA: TGTGCCAGCAGCGGACAGGCCGGGCTTTTTTACGAGCAGTACTTC
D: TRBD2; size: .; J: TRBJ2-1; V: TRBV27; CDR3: CASSSGGAWDEQFF; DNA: TGTGCCAGCAGTTCCGGGGGGGCCTGGGATGAGCAGTTCTTC
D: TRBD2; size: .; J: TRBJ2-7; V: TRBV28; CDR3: CASSRGGAFSYEQYF; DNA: TGTGCCAGCAGTCGGGGAGGGGCCTTCTCCTACGAGCAGTACTTC
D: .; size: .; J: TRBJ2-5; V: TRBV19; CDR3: CASSMGRRYQETQYF; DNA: TGTGCCAGTAGTATGGGGCGGAGATACCAAGAGACCCAGTACTTC
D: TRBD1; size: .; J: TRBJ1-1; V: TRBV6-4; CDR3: CASSDGQGGAEAFF; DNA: TGTGCCAGCAGTGACGGACAGGGGGGGGCTGAAGCTTTCTTT
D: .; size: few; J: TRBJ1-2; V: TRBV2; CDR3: CASRLSRGPYGYTF; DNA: TGTGCCAGTCGTCTCTCCAGGGGCCCCTATGGCTACACCTTC
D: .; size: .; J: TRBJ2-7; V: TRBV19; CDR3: CASARRTAYEQYF; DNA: TGTGCCAGTGCTCGAAGGACAGCCTACGAGCAGTACTTC
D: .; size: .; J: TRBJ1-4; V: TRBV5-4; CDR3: CASSLQGGEKLFF; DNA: TGTGCCAGCAGCTTACAGGGCGGGGAAAAACTGTTTTTT
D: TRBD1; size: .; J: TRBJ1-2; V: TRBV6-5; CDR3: CASSYVRQGGYTF; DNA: TGTGCCAGCAGTTACGTTAGACAGGGGGGCTACACCTTC
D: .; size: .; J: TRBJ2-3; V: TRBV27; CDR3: CASSFASVDTQYF; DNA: TGTGCCAGCAGTTTCGCTTCAGTAGATACGCAGTATTTT
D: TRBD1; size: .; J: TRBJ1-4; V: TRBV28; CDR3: CASSPDRGWVEKLFF; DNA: TGTGCCAGCAGTCCGGACAGGGGGTGGGTAGAAAAACTGTTTTTT
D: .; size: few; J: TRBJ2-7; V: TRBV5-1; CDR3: CASSSTVIGSGGEQYF; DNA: TGCGCCAGCAGCTCGACGGTTATTGGGTCGGGTGGCGAGCAGTACTTC
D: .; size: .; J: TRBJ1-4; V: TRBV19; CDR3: CASKTRGTNEKLFF; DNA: TGTGCCAGTAAAACAAGGGGTACTAATGAAAAACTGTTTTTT
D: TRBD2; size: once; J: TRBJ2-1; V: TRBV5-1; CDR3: CASSRGLAFTSYNEQFF; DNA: TGCGCCAGCAGCAGGGGACTAGCGTTTACTTCCTACAATGAGCAGTTCTTC
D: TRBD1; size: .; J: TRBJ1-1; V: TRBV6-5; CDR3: CASSLSGGLAEAFF; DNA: TGTGCCAGCAGCCTATCAGGGGGCCTCGCTGAAGCTTTCTTT
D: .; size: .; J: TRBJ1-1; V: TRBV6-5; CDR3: CASSYFGRMNTEAFF; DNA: TGTGCCAGCAGTTACTTCGGCAGGATGAACACTGAAGCTTTCTTT
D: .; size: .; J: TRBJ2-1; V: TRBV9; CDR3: CASSLGSGFSYNEQFF; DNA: TGTGCCAGCAGCCTAGGGAGCGGTTTCTCCTACAATGAGCAGTTCTTC
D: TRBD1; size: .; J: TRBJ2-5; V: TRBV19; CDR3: CASSIPGQAETQYF; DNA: TGTGCCAGTAGTATACCGGGACAGGCGGAGACCCAGTACTTC
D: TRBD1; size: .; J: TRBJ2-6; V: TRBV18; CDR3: CASSRQGAGANVLTF; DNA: TGTGCCAGCTCAAGACAGGGGGCTGGGGCCAACGTCCTGACTTTC
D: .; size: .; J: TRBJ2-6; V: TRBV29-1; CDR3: CSVDTGANVLTF; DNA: TGCAGCGTTGATACTGGGGCCAACGTCCTGACTTTC
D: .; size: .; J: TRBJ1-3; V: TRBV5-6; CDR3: CASSSGNWASGNTIYF; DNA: TGTGCCAGCTCCTCTGGAAACTGGGCCTCTGGAAACACCATATATTTT
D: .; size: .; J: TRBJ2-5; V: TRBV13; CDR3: CASSRRGQETQYF; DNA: TGTGCCAGCAGTCGACGGGGCCAAGAGACCCAGTACTTC
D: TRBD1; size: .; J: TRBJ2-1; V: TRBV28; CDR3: CASSPQGQGPYNEQFF; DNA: TGTGCCAGCAGTCCTCAGGGACAGGGGCCTTACAATGAGCAGTTCTTC
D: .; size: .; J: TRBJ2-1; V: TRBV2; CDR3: CASTKDSYNEQFF; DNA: TGTGCCAGCACGAAGGACAGCTACAATGAGCAGTTCTTC
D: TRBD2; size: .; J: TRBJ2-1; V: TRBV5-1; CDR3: CASSLLPGLAGVGDNNEQFF; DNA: TGCGCCAGCAGTCTCCTCCCGGGACTAGCGGGAGTCGGCGATAATAATGAGCAGTTCTTC
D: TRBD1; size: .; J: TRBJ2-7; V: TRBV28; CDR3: CATRTGGLDEQYF; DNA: TGTGCCACTCGGACAGGGGGCTTGGACGAGCAGTACTTC
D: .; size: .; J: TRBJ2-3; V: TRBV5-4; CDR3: CASSFFEVNTQYF; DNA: TGTGCCAGCAGCTTTTTTGAGGTGAATACGCAGTATTTT
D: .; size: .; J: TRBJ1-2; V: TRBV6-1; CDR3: CASSGKGPTGLYGYTF; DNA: TGTGCCAGCAGTGGCAAGGGACCAACAGGGCTCTATGGCTACACCTTC
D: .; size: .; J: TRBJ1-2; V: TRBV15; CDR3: CATSRDPVNYGYTF; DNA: TGTGCCACCAGCAGAGATCCGGTGAACTATGGCTACACCTTC
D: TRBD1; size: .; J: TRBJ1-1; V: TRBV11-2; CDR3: CASRRTGDAFF; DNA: TGTGCCTCTAGGAGGACAGGGGATGCTTTCTTT
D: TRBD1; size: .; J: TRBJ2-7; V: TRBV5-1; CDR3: CASSSIGQGYEQYF; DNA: TGCGCCAGCAGCTCGATAGGACAGGGCTACGAGCAGTACTTC
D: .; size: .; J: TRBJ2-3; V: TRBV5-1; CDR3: CASSLGRADTQYF; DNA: TGCGCCAGCAGCTTGGGGAGGGCAGATACGCAGTATTTT
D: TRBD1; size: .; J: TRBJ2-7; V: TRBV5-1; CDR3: CASSYYDRDANEQYF; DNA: TGCGCCAGCAGCTATTACGACAGGGACGCGAACGAGCAGTACTTC
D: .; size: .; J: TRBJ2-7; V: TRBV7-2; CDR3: CASSQVVSYEQYF; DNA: TGTGCCAGCAGCCAAGTAGTCTCCTACGAGCAGTACTTC
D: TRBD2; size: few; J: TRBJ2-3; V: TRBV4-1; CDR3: CASSQPGGGDTQYF; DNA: TGCGCCAGCAGCCAACCCGGCGGGGGGGATACGCAGTATTTT
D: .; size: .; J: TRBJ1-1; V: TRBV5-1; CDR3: CASSLVAGADEAFF; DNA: TGCGCCAGCAGCTTGGTTGCGGGTGCGGATGAAGCTTTCTTT
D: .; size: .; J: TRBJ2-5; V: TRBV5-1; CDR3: CASSFYGNLQETQYF; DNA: TGCGCCAGCAGCTTTTACGGGAATCTCCAAGAGACCCAGTACTTC
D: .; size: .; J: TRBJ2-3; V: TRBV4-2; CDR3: CASSQAPGHSTDTQYF; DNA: TGTGCCAGCAGCCAAGCTCCGGGACACAGCACAGATACGCAGTATTTT
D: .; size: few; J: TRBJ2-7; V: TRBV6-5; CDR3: CASSYSGGSYEQYF; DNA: TGTGCCAGCAGTTACTCCGGGGGTTCCTACGAGCAGTACTTC
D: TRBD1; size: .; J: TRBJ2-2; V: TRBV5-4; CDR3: CASSSRTGGPIGTGELFF; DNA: TGTGCCAGCAGCTCCCGGACAGGGGGCCCAATAGGCACCGGGGAGCTGTTTTTT
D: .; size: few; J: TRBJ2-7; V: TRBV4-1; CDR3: CASGQGLADSYEQYF; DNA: TGCGCCAGCGGCCAGGGGCTAGCGGACTCCTACGAGCAGTACTTC
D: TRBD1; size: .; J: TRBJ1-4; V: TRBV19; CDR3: CASSMYRGRGREKLFF; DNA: TGTGCCAGTAGTATGTACAGGGGGCGAGGACGGGAAAAACTGTTTTTT
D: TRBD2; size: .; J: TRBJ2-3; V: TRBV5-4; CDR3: CASSPRLAPEVDTQYF; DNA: TGTGCCAGCAGCCCGAGACTAGCCCCAGAGGTAGATACGCAGTATTTT
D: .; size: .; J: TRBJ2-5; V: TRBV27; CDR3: CASSSAGLVGDQYF; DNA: TGTGCCAGCAGTTCGGCGGGGCTGGTAGGTGACCAGTACTTC